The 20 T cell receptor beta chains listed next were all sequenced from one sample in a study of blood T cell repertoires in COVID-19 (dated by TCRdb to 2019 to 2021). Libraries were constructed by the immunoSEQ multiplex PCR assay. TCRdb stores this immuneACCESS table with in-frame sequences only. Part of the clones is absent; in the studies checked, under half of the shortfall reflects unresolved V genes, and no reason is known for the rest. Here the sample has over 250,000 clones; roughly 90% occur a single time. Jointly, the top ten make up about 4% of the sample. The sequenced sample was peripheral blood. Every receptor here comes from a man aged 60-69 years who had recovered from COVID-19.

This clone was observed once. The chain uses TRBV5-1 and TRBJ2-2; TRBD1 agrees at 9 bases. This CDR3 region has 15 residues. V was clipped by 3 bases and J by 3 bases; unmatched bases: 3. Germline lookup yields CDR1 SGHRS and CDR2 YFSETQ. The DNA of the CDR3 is TGCGCCAGCAGCTGGGGACAGGGCTACACCGGGGAGCTGTTTTTT. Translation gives CASSWGQGYTGELFF.

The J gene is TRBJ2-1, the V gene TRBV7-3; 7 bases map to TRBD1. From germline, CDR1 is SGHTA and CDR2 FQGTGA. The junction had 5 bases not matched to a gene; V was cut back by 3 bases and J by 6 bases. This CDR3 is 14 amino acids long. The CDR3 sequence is CASSFLAGGNEQFF. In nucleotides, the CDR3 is TGTGCCAGCAGCTTCTTGGCAGGGGGCAATGAGCAGTTCTTC.

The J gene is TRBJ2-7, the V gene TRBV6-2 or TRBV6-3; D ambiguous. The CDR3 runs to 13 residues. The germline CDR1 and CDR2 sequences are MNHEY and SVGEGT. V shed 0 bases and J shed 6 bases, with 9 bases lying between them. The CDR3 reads CASSYSGPGEQYF. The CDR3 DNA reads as TGTGCCAGCAGTTACTCGGGTCCGGGCGAGCAGTACTTC.

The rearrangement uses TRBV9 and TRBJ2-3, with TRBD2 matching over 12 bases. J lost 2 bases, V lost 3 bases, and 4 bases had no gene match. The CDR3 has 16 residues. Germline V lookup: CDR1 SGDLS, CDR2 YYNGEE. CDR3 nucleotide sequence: TGTGCCAGCAGCGCCGGACTAGCGGGGTTCACAGATACGCAGTATTTT. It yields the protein CASSAGLAGFTDTQYF.

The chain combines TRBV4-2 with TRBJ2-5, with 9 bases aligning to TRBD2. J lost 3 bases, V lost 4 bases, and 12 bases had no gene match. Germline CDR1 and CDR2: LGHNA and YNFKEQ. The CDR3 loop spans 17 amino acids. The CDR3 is CASSPNLLAGGEETQYF. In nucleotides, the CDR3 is TGTGCCAGCAGCCCCAACCTTTTGGCGGGGGGGGAAGAGACCCAGTACTTC.

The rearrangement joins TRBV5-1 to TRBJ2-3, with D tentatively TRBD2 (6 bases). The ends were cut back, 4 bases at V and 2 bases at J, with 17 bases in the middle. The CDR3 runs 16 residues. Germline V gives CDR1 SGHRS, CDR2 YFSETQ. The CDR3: CASSEDGLRNTDTQYF. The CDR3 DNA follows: TGCGCCAGCAGCGAAGACGGACTACGAAACACAGATACGCAGTATTTT.

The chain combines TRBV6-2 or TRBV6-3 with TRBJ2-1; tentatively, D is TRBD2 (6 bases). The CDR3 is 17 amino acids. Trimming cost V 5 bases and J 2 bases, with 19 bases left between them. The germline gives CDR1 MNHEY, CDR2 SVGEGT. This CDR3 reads CASSQGLTPLTYNEQFF. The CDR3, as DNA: TGTGCCAGCAGTCAAGGACTAACCCCTTTGACCTACAATGAGCAGTTCTTC.

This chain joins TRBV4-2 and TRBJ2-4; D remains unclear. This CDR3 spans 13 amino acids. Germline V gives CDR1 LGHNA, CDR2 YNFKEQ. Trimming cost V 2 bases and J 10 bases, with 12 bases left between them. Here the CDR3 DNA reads TGTGCCAGCAGCCAAAGGCGGTTGGATATTCAGTACTTC. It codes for CASSQRRLDIQYF.

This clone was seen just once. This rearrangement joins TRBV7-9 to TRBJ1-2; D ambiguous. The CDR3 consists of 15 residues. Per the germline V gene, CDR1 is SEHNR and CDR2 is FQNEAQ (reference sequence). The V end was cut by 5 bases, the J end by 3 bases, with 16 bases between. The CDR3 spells CASSPGSRTYYGYTF. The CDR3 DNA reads TGTGCCAGCAGCCCCGGGTCCCGGACTTACTATGGCTACACCTTC. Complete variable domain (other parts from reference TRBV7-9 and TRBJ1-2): DTGVSQNPRHKITKRGQNVTFRCDPISEHNRLYWYRQTLGQGPEFLTYFQNEAQLEKSRLLSDRFSAERPKGSFSTLEIQRTEQGDSAMYLCASSPGSRTYYGYTFGSGTRLTVV.

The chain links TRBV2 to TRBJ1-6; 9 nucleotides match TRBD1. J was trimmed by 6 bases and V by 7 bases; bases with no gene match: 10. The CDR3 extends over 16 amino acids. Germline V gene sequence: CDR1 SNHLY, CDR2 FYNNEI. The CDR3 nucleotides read TGTGCCAGCACCCGGACAGGGGAGGTTGGTAATTCACCCCTCCACTTT. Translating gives CASTRTGEVGNSPLHF.

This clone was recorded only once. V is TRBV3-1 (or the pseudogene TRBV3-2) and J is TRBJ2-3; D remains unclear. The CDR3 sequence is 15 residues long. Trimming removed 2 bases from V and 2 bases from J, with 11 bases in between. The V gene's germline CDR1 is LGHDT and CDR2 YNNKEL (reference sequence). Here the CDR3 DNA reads TGTGCCAGCAGCCAAAGACTGAAAGCCACAGATACGCAGTATTTT. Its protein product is CASSQRLKATDTQYF.

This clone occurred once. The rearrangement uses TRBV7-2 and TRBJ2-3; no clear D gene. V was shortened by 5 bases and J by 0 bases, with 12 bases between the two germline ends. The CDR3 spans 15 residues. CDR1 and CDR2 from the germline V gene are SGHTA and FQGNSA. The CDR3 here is CASSPMQVSTDTQYF. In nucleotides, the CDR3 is TGTGCCAGCAGCCCGATGCAGGTTAGCACAGATACGCAGTATTTT. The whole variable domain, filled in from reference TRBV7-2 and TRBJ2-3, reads GAGVSQSPSNKVTEKGKDVELRCDPISGHTALYWYRQSLGQGLEFLIYFQGNSAPDKSGLPSDRFSAERTGGSVSTLTIQRTQQEDSAVYLCASSPMQVSTDTQYFGPGTRLTVL.

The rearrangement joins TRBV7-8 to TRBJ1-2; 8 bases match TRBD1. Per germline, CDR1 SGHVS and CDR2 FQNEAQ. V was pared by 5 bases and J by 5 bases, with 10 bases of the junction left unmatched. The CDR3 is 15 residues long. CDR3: CASSLRTGTGYGYTF. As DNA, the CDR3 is TGTGCCAGCAGCCTCCGGACAGGGACAGGATATGGCTACACCTTC.

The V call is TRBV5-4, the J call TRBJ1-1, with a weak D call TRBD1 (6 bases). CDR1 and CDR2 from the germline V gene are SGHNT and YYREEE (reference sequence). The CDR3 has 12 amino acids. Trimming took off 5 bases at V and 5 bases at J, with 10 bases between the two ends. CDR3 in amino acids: CASSFTGTEAFF. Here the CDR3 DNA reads TGTGCCAGCAGTTTCACAGGGACTGAAGCTTTCTTT.

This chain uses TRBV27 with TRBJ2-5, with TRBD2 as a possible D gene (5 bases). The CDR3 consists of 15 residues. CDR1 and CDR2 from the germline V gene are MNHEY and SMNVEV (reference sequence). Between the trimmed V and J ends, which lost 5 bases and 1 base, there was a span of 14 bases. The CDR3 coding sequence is TGTGCCAGCAGTCCCGGGGTACAGATCCAAGAGACCCAGTACTTC. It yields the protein CASSPGVQIQETQYF.

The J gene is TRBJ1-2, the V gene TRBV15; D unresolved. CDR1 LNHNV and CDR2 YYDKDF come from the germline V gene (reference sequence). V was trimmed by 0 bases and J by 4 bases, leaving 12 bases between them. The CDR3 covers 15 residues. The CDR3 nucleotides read TGTGCCACCAGCAGAGAGGGCAAGTCCCCCTATGGCTACACCTTC. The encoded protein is CATSREGKSPYGYTF.

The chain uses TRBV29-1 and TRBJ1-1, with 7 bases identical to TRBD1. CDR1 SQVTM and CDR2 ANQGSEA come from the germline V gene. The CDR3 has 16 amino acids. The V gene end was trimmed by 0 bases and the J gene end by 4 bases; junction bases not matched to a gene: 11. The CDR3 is CSVEDQGDRRGTEAFF. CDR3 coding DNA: TGCAGCGTTGAAGATCAGGGGGACAGACGGGGCACTGAAGCTTTCTTT. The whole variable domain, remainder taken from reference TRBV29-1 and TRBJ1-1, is SAVISQKPSRDICQRGTSLTIQCQVDSQVTMMFWYRQQPGQSLTLIATANQGSEATYESGFVIDKFPISRPNLTFSTLTVSNMSPEDSSIYLCSVEDQGDRRGTEAFFGQGTRLTVV.

The CDR3 nucleotides are TGTGCCAGCTCACCAATGATGCAGGGGGCAGGTCAGCCCCAGCATTTT. It is translated as CASSPMMQGAGQPQHF. The chain has TRBV18 and TRBJ1-5; 8 nucleotides align to TRBD1. The V and J ends lost 2 bases and 6 bases, in that order; junction bases with no gene match: 9. CDR1 KGHSH and CDR2 LQKENI come from the germline V gene. The CDR3 is made up of 16 amino acids.

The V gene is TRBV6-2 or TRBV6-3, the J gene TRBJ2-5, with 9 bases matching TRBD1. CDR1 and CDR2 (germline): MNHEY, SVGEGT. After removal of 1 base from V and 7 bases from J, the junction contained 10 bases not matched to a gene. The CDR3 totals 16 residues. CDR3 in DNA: TGTGCCAGCAGTTACTTTACCGGGACAGGGTGGGGGACCCAGTACTTC. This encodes CASSYFTGTGWGTQYF.

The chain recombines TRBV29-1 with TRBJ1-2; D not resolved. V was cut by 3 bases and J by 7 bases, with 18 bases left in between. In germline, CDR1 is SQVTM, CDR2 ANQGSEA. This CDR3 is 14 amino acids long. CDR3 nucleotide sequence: TGCAGCGTTGATCCGCGGACTTTTACCGGTGGCTACACCTTC. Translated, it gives CSVDPRTFTGGYTF.